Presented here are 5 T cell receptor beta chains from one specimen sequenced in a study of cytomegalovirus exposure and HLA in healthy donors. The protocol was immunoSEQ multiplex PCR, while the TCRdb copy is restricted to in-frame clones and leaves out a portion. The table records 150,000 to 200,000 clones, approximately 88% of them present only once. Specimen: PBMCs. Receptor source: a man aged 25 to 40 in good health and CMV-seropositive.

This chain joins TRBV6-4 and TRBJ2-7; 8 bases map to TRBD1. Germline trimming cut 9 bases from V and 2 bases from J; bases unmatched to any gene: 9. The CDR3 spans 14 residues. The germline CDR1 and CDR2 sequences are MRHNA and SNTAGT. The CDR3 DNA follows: TGTGCCAGATACAGGACAGGGCCGACCTACGAGCAGTACTTC. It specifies CARYRTGPTYEQYF.

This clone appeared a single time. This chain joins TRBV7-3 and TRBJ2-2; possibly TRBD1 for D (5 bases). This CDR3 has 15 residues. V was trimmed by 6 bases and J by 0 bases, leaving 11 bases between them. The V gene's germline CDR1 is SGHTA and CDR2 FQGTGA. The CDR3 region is CASSFGHANTGELFF. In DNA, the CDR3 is TGTGCCAGCAGTTTCGGACATGCGAACACCGGGGAGCTGTTTTTT.

The CDR3 loop reads CASSLDGAFNQPQHF. Here the CDR3 DNA reads TGTGCCAGCAGCTTAGATGGGGCGTTCAATCAGCCCCAGCATTTT. The rearrangement joins TRBV7-9 to TRBJ1-5; TRBD1 is a possible D gene (5 bases). This CDR3 spans 15 amino acids. V gave up 1 base and J gave up 3 bases, with 10 bases separating them. Germline CDR1 reads SEHNR; CDR2 reads FQNEAQ (reference sequence). Full variable domain (outside the CDR3, taken from reference TRBV7-9 and TRBJ1-5): DTGVSQNPRHKITKRGQNVTFRCDPISEHNRLYWYRQTLGQGPEFLTYFQNEAQLEKSRLLSDRFSAERPKGSFSTLEIQRTEQGDSAMYLCASSLDGAFNQPQHFGDGTRLSIL.

DNA of the CDR3: TGTGCCAGCAGTATATTACAGGGGAACACTGAAGCTTTCTTT. This encodes CASSILQGNTEAFF. J is TRBJ1-1 and V is TRBV6-1; tentative D call: TRBD1 (6 bases). Per germline, CDR1 MNHNS and CDR2 SASEGT. Trimming left V 5 bases short and J 1 base short, with 11 bases between. This CDR3 region has 14 residues.

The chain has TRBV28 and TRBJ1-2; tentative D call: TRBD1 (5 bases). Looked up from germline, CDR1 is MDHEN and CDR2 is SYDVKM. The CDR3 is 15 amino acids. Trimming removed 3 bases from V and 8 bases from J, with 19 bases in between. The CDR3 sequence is CASSFPQGLSSGYTF. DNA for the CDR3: TGTGCCAGCAGTTTCCCCCAGGGTCTTTCCTCCGGCTACACCTTC.